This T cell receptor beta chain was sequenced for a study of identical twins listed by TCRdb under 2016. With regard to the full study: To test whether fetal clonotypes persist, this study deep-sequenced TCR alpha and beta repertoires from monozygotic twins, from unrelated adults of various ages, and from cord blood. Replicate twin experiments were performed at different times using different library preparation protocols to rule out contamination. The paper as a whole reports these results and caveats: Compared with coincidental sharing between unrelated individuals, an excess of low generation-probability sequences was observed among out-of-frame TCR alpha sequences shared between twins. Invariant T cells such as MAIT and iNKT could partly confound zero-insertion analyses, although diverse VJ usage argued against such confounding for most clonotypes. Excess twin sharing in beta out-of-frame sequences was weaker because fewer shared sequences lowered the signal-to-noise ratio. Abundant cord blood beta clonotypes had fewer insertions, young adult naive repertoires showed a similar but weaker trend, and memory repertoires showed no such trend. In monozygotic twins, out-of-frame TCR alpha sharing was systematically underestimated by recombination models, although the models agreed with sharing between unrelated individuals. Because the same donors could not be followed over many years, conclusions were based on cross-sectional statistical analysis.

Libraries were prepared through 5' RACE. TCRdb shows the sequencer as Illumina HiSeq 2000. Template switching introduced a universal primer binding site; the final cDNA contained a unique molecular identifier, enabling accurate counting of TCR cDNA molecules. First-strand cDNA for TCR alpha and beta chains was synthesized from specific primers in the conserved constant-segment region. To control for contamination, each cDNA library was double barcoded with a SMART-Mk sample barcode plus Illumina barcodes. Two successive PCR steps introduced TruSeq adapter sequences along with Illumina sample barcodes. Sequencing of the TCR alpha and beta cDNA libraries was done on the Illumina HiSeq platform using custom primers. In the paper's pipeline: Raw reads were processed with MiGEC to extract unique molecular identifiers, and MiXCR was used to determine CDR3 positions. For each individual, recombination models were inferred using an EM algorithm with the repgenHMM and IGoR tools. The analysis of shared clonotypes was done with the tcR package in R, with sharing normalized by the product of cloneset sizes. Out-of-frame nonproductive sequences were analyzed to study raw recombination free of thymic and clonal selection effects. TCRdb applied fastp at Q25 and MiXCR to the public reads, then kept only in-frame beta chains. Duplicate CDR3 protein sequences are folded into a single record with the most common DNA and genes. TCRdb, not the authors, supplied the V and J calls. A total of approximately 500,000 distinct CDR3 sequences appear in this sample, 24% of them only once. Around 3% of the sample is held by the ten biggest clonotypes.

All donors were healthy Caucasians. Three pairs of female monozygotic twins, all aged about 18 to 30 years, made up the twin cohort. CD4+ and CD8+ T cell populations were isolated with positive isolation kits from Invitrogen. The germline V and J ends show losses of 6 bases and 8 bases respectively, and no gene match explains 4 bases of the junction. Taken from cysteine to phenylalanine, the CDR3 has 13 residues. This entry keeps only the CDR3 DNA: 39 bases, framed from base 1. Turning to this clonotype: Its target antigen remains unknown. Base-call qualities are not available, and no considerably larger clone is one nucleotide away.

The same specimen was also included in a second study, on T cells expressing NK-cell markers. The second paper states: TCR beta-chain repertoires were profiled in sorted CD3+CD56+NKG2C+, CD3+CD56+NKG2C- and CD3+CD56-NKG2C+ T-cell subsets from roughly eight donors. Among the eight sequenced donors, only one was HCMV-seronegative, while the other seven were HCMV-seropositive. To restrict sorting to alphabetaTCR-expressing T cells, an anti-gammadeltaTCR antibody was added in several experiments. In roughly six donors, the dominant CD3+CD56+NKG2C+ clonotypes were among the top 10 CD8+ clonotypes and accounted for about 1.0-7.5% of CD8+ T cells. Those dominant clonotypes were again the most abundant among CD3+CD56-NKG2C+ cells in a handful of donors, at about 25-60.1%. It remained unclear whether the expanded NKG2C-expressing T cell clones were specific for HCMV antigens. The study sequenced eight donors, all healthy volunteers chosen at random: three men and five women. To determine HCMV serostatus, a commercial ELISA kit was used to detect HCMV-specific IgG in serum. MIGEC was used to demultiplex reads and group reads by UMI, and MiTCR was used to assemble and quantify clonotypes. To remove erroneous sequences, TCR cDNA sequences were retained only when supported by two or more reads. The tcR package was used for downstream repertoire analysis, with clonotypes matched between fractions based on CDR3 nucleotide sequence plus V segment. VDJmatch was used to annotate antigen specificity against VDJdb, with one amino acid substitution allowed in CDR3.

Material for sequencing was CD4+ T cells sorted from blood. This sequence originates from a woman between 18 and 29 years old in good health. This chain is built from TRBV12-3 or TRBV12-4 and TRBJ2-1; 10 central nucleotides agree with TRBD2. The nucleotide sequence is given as TGTGCCAGCAGGCCTAGCGGGAGCTATGAGCAGTTCTTC. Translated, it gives CASRPSGSYEQFF.